This T cell receptor beta chain was sequenced during a study of blood T cell repertoires in COVID-19. Study in general: Whether acute or convalescent, the COVID-19 samples came from the United States, Italy and Spain.

This CDR3 is built from 11 residues. From germline, CDR1 is SGHRS and CDR2 YFSETQ. V lost 4 bases and J lost 4, with 4 bases in between. Profiled with immunoSEQ multiplex PCR; TCRdb holds only in-frame clones, not every one. The sample holds 90,000 to 110,000 clones, less than 85% seen once. The clonotype originates from a human donor in a cohort sampled during active or convalescent COVID-19. V gene TRBV5-1 combines with J gene TRBJ2-3; no firm D call. Sample: peripheral blood. The CDR3 nucleotides are TGCGCCAGCAGCGCGGCAGATACGCAGTATTTT. It yields the protein CASSAADTQYF.